Presented here are 7 T cell receptor beta chains from one specimen sequenced in a study of identical twins. TCRdb itself ran the 5' RACE reads through MiXCR, one entry per CDR3 protein. In the table there are about 520,000 distinct CDR3 sequences, approximately 22% of which are singletons. The same sample was also used in a study of T cells expressing NK-cell markers.

Sample: CD4+ T cells sorted from blood. Receptor source: a woman aged 18-30 years in good health.

The chain employs TRBV20-1 and TRBJ1-1; D unresolved. The CDR3 spans 12 residues. The germline V and J ends were trimmed by 6 bases and 1 base, with 9 bases remaining between them. Germline V lookup: CDR1 DFQATT, CDR2 SNEGSKA (reference sequence). CDR3 coding DNA: TGCAGTGCCGGATGGGGGAACACTGAAGCTTTCTTT. Translating gives CSAGWGNTEAFF.

Only a few counts were recorded for this clonotype. The J gene is TRBJ2-5, the V gene TRBV5-1, with a possible D match to TRBD2 (6 bases). CDR1 is SGHRS, CDR2 YFSETQ, per germline. The CDR3 has 14 residues. V was clipped by 4 bases and J by 1 base, with 11 bases between them. The CDR3, as DNA: TGCGCCAGCAGCCGGCGGGACTCCCAAGAGACCCAGTACTTC. Amino acid sequence: CASSRRDSQETQYF.

The sample holds a few counts of this clonotype. The chain is built from TRBV12-3 or TRBV12-4 and TRBJ1-2, with 9 nucleotides matching TRBD1. This CDR3 has 14 residues. V lost 6 bases to trimming and J lost 5 bases; unmatched junction nucleotides: 7. The CDR3 nucleotides read TGTGCCAGCAGCCGAGGGACAGGGCTTTATGGCTACACCTTC. Its protein product is CASSRGTGLYGYTF.

This clonotype showed up just a few times. J is TRBJ2-1 and V is TRBV7-2; D is unresolved. V lost 7 bases to trimming and J lost 1 base, with 11 bases between them. Germline values: CDR1 SGHTA, CDR2 FQGNSA. The CDR3 spans 14 residues. The CDR3 is CASNPHPSYNEQFF. CDR3 bases: TGTGCCAGCAACCCGCACCCTTCCTACAATGAGCAGTTCTTC. Complete variable domain (other parts from reference TRBV7-2 and TRBJ2-1): GAGVSQSPSNKVTEKGKDVELRCDPISGHTALYWYRQSLGQGLEFLIYFQGNSAPDKSGLPSDRFSAERTGGSVSTLTIQRTQQEDSAVYLCASNPHPSYNEQFFGPGTRLTVL.

This clonotype was detected ten times or more. The genes are TRBV12-3 or TRBV12-4 and TRBJ1-2, with D perhaps matching TRBD1 (5 bases). The CDR3 runs 13 residues. V was pared by 6 bases and J by 3 bases, with 11 bases between. This CDR3 is CASSPLRDYGYTF. CDR3 DNA sequence: TGTGCCAGCAGCCCTCTCAGGGACTATGGCTACACCTTC.

The chain carries TRBV4-2 and TRBJ2-7, with 7 nucleotides matching TRBD1. Germline lookup yields CDR1 LGHNA and CDR2 YNFKEQ. J was trimmed by 0 bases and V by 4 bases; bases with no gene match: 6. The CDR3 contains 15 residues. The CDR3 region has the DNA TGTGCCAGCAGCCCAGAGACAGGGAGCTCCTACGAGCAGTACTTC. Translated, it gives CASSPETGSSYEQYF.

This clonotype came up a few times. This chain uses TRBV6-5 with TRBJ1-3, with D unresolved. The germline V gene has CDR1 MNHEY and CDR2 SVGAGI. The CDR3 loop spans 14 amino acids. V dropped 2 bases and J dropped 1 base, with 6 bases sitting between them. In nucleotides, the CDR3 is TGTGCCAGCAGTTACGCCCCATCTGGAAACACCATATATTTT. Its translation: CASSYAPSGNTIYF.